This T cell receptor (beta chain) was recovered during a study of early T cells in non-severe SARS-CoV-2 infection. Looking at the study overall: Chains were unpaired, as sequencing was done on bulk RNA from unsorted whole blood. Findings and limits, study-wide: CD4 and private specificities were missed by VDJdb matching, which favored anti-spike CD8 responses.

At least ten counts were recorded for this clonotype. Its antigen is unidentified. The CDR3 extends over 12 amino acids. Germline CDR1 reads MDHEN; CDR2 reads SYDVKM. V shed 10 bases, J shed 3 bases, and the junction held 5 bases outside the gene matches. MiXCR was run by TCRdb on the 5' RACE reads, yielding one entry per CDR3 protein. The sample has about 29,000 distinct CDR3 sequences, roughly 4.5% seen once. V is TRBV28 and J is TRBJ2-7; 8 bases line up with TRBD1. The sequencing input was whole blood. The TCR was taken from an adult who was a healthcare worker with PCR-confirmed SARS-CoV-2 infection or an uninfected control (not recorded which). The CDR3 sequence: CATGQGLYEQYF. The CDR3 nucleotides are TGTGCCACCGGACAGGGACTCTACGAGCAGTACTTC.